The 17 T cell receptor beta chains in this list originate from one sample, sequenced in a study of Tregs in tolerant kidney transplant recipients. The nonmyeloablative bone marrow transplants came from related graft donors, with transient mixed chimerism. Sequencing used immunoSEQ multiplex PCR; TCRdb keeps in-frame clones, though not all of them. This sample lists around 33,000 clones; its ten largest clones have 1.5% to 2%. Here the sequenced sample was CD4+ T cells from blood (PBMCs), taken 24 months after the transplant. The receptors were sampled from a human patient who received a combined kidney and bone marrow transplant. The graft donor may be the source of some T cells.

A note on this clone: Coverage ceases 3 residues before the CDR3 finishes, and the germline J gene fills in the end. The chain carries TRBV7-2 and TRBJ2-5; D not resolved. This CDR3 is built from 13 residues. Germline CDR1 reads SGHTA; CDR2 reads FQGNSA. V was clipped by 3 bases and J by 7 bases, with 12 bases between them. The sequenced CDR3 bases are TGTGCCAGCAGCTTCGGCAGGTCTGTGACC. It yields the protein CASSFGRSVT. The full CDR3 sequence reads CASSFGRSVTQYF.

On this clone: Read coverage stops 3 residues before the CDR3 terminus; the germline J gene supplies the remainder. The chain recombines TRBV5-1 with TRBJ1-1; 9 bases are shared with TRBD1. V lost 1 base to trimming and J lost 0 bases; unmatched junction nucleotides: 4. This CDR3 spans 16 amino acids. From germline, CDR1 is SGHRS and CDR2 YFSETQ. CDR3 bases read: TGCGCCAGCAGCTTGACCCGGACAGGGGTGAACACTGAA. Protein product: CASSLTRTGVNTE. The whole CDR3 sequence is CASSLTRTGVNTEAFF. Complete variable domain (other parts from reference TRBV5-1 and TRBJ1-1): KAGVTQTPRYLIKTRGQQVTLSCSPISGHRSVSWYQQTPGQGLQFLFEYFSETQRNKGNFPGRFSGRQFSNSRSEMNVSTLELGDSALYLCASSLTRTGVNTEAFFGQGTRLTVV.

Note on this clone: The read ends 3 residues shy of where the CDR3 ends; the end is completed using the germline J gene. The rearrangement uses TRBV19 and TRBJ2-1, with 7 bases aligning to TRBD2. Trimming cost V 4 bases and J 5 bases; bases outside gene matches: 2. This CDR3 has 13 residues. The germline CDR1 and CDR2 sequences are LNHDA and SQIVND (reference sequence). The sequenced part of the CDR3 DNA is TGTGCCAGTAGTAGCGGGAGAAACAATGAG. Its protein is CASSSGRNNE. The CDR3 as a whole reads CASSSGRNNEQFF.

Concerning this clone: The read ends 3 residues before the CDR3 terminus; that terminus is restored from the germline J gene. This sequence joins TRBV19 and TRBJ1-1, with TRBD1 identical over 11 bases. Germline V CDR1 and CDR2: LNHDA, SQIVND (reference sequence). This CDR3 region has 19 residues. The V and J ends lost 8 bases and 7 bases, in that order; junction bases with no gene match: 24. This CDR3 is CASLPNRGQGVRAHVEAFF. Partial CDR3 DNA: TGTGCCAGTTTGCCTAACCGGGGACAGGGGGTACGGGCCCACGTTGAA. The full variable domain, with the rest looked up from reference TRBV19 and TRBJ1-1, is DGGITQSPKYLFRKEGQNVTLSCEQNLNHDAMYWYRQDPGQGLRLIYYSQIVNDFQKGDIAEGYSVSREKKESFPLTVTSAQKNPTAFYLCASLPNRGQGVRAHVEAFFGQGTRLTVV.

In the case of this clone: The DNA ends 3 residues before the CDR3 does, and the rest of the CDR3 is filled in from the germline J gene. This chain connects TRBV18 to TRBJ2-2; the D gene is possibly TRBD1 (6 bases). Germline V gene lookup returns CDR1 KGHSH and CDR2 LQKENI. The CDR3 is made up of 16 amino acids. Trimming cost V 1 base and J 4 bases, with 13 bases left between them. CDR3 DNA, as far as it was read: TGTGCCAGCTCACCACTAGGGAACAGGGTCACCGGGGAG. This translates into CASSPLGNRVTGE. From start to end, the CDR3 is CASSPLGNRVTGELFF.

Comment on this clone: The read gets to within 3 residues of the CDR3 end, and the germline J gene fills in the rest. Additional DNA sequences in this sample encode the identical CDR3. V usage is TRBV29-1 and J usage is TRBJ2-2, with 7 bases matching TRBD1. The trim removed 7 bases at V and 1 base at J, leaving 0 bases unmatched. CDR1 and CDR2 from the germline V gene are SQVTM and ANQGSEA. This CDR3 contains 12 residues. The sequenced part of the CDR3 DNA is TGCAGCGGGACAGGGAACACCGGGGAG. It is translated as CSGTGNTGE. The CDR3 as a whole reads CSGTGNTGELFF.

As to this clone: The CDR3 end is not reached by the read, which stops 3 residues before it; the germline J gene fills it in. This rearrangement joins TRBV5-1 to TRBJ2-3, with 12 bases matching TRBD2. V shed 4 bases, J shed 2 bases, and the junction held 2 bases outside the gene matches. The V gene's germline CDR1 is SGHRS and CDR2 YFSETQ. This CDR3 contains 15 residues. Incomplete CDR3 DNA: TGCGCCAGCAGCCGGACTAGCGGGATCACAGATACG. Its protein product is CASSRTSGITDT. The CDR3 reads in full as CASSRTSGITDTQYF.

As concerns this clone: Sequencing ends 3 residues short of the CDR3 end; the germline J gene provides the rest. This sequence joins TRBV19 and TRBJ2-5; D call uncertain. Germline-derived CDR1 and CDR2 are LNHDA and SQIVND (reference sequence). Trimming removed 0 bases at V and 5 bases at J, with 10 bases between. The CDR3 is 14 residues long. CDR3 DNA, as far as it was read: TGTGCCAGTAGTATAGAAATCAAAAGCGAGACC. Protein product: CASSIEIKSET. The full CDR3 reads CASSIEIKSETQYF.

The DNA read from the CDR3 is TGCGCCAGCAGCTTGGCCAGGGGAATGGGGGAG. Translated: CASSLARGMGE. The complete CDR3 reads CASSLARGMGELFF. The chain recombines TRBV5-1 with TRBJ2-2; a possible D gene is TRBD1 (6 bases). The missing CDR3 end, 3 residues past where the read stops, is filled in from the germline J gene. The V end lost 0 bases, the J end lost 8 bases, and 11 bases lay between the germline ends. CDR1 SGHRS and CDR2 YFSETQ come from the germline V gene. This CDR3 region has 14 residues.

To note about this clone: The CDR3 goes on 3 residues after the read ends, and that part is filled in from the germline J gene. The rearrangement uses TRBV7-2 and TRBJ1-2; perhaps TRBD1 as D (5 bases). Germline lookup yields CDR1 SGHTA and CDR2 FQGNSA. V shed 2 bases and J shed 6 bases, with 13 bases lying between them. The CDR3 has 14 residues. CDR3 region: CASSLPQGRDGYTF. The CDR3 bases that were read are TGTGCCAGCAGCTTACCCCAGGGTCGGGATGGC. The complete variable domain, with remaining parts taken from reference TRBV7-2 and TRBJ1-2, reads GAGVSQSPSNKVTEKGKDVELRCDPISGHTALYWYRQSLGQGLEFLIYFQGNSAPDKSGLPSDRFSAERTGGSVSTLTIQRTQQEDSAVYLCASSLPQGRDGYTFGSGTRLTVV.

Details on this clone: The CDR3 is cut off 3 residues early in the read; its end comes from the germline J gene. The chain recombines TRBV7-2 with TRBJ2-7, with TRBD1 matching 8 bases. CDR3 length: 15 residues. V lost 0 bases to trimming and J lost 5 bases; unmatched junction nucleotides: 6. Germline-derived CDR1 and CDR2 are SGHTA and FQGNSA. The CDR3 protein is CASSLAGQVFDEQYF. Incomplete CDR3 DNA: TGTGCCAGCAGCTTAGCGGGACAGGTTTTCGACGAG.

Points on this clone: The CDR3 extends 3 residues past the end of the read, so its final part is completed from the germline J gene. The chain uses TRBV20-1 and TRBJ2-3, with 7 bases matching TRBD1. Germline V gene data show CDR1 as DFQATT and CDR2 as SNEGSKA (reference sequence). J gave up 5 bases and V 6 bases, and 14 bases lay outside the gene matches. The CDR3 sequence is 15 residues long. The CDR3 sequence: CSAPTLTGFVDTQYF. The sequenced part of the CDR3 DNA is TGCAGTGCCCCTACCTTGACAGGGTTTGTAGATACG.

With respect to this clone: Read sequence stops 3 residues before the CDR3 end, and the germline J gene provides the missing end. The chain couples TRBV2 to TRBJ1-6, with TRBD1 identical over 7 bases. The V segment lost 6 bases and the J segment 6 bases; nucleotides outside the gene matches: 5. Germline V CDR1 and CDR2: SNHLY, FYNNEI. CDR3 length equals 14 residues. CDR3 loop: CASSRDRVNSPLHF. The sequenced CDR3 bases are TGTGCCAGCAGCCGCGACAGGGTTAATTCACCC.

Of note for this clone: The read terminates 3 residues before the CDR3 end, so the remaining end is supplied by the germline J gene. The chain carries TRBV10-2 and TRBJ1-5; tentative D call: TRBD1 (5 bases). Germline CDR1 is WSHSY and CDR2 is SAAADI. The V and J ends lost 7 bases and 5 bases respectively, with 9 bases between them. CDR3 size: 12 residues. The CDR3 region is CASKLGDQPQHF. The sequenced CDR3 bases are TGCGCCAGCAAGTTAGGGGATCAGCCC.

Remarks on this clone: The CDR3 end lies 3 residues beyond the end of the read and is filled in from the germline J gene. The chain joins TRBV18 to TRBJ2-3; 10 bases match TRBD2. V lost 3 bases to trimming and J lost 0 bases; unmatched junction nucleotides: 3. The CDR3 has 16 residues. Germline CDR1 KGHSH, CDR2 LQKENI. The part of the CDR3 DNA that was read is TGTGCCAGCTCACCCAAACTAGCGGGGAGCACAGATACG. It encodes CASSPKLAGSTDT. The whole CDR3 region reads CASSPKLAGSTDTQYF. Together with reference TRBV18 and TRBJ2-3, the CDR3 gives the full variable domain: NAGVMQNPRHLVRRRGQEARLRCSPMKGHSHVYWYRQLPEEGLKFMVYLQKENIIDESGMPKERFSAEFPKEGPSILRIQQVVRGDSAAYFCASSPKLAGSTDTQYFGPGTRLTVL.

In the case of this clone: The CDR3 end is not reached by the read, which stops 3 residues before it; the germline J gene fills it in. This chain connects TRBV5-1 to TRBJ1-5; D gene unclear. This CDR3 is 14 amino acids long. V was clipped by 3 bases and J by 0 bases, with 7 bases between them. In germline, CDR1 is SGHRS, CDR2 YFSETQ. This chain's CDR3 is CASSSRASNQPQHF. Incomplete CDR3 DNA: TGCGCCAGCAGCTCGCGGGCTAGCAATCAGCCC.

Turning to this clone: The CDR3 extends 3 residues past the end of the read, so its final part is completed from the germline J gene. The chain uses TRBV10-2 and TRBJ2-5, with D perhaps TRBD2 (8 bases). Looked up from germline, CDR1 is WSHSY and CDR2 is SAAADI. The CDR3 sequence is 16 residues long. The V end was cut by 7 bases, the J end by 2 bases, with 20 bases between. The CDR3 loop is CASTSRGGQTQETQYF. The DNA read from the CDR3 is TGCGCCAGCACCTCACGGGGGGGACAGACTCAAGAGACC.